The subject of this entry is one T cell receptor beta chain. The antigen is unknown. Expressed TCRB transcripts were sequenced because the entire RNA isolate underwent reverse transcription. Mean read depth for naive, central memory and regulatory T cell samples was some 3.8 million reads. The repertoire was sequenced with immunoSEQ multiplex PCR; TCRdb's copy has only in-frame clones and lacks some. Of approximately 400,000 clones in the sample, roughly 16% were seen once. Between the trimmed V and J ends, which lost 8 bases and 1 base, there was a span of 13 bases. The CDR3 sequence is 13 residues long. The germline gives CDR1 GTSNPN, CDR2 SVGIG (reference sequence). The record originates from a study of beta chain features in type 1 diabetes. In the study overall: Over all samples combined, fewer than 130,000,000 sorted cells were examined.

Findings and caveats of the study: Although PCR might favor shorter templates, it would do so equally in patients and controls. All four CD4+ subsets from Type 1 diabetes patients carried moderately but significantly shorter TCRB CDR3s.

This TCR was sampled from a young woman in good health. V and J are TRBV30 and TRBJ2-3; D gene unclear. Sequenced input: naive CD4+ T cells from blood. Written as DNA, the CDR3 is TGTGCCGGAGAAGAGTTTGGCACAGATACGCAGTATTTT. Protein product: CAGEEFGTDTQYF. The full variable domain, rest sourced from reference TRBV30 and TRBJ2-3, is SQTIHQWPATLVQPVGSPLSLECTVEGTSNPNLYWYRQAAGRGLQLLFYSVGIGQISSEVPQNLSASRPQDRQFILSSKKLLLSDSGFYLCAGEEFGTDTQYFGPGTRLTVL.